This TCR beta chain emerged from a study of blood T cells in healthy people across ages. As to this clonotype: The antigen remains unidentified.

CDR3 length: 18 amino acids. Germline CDR1 reads SGDLS; CDR2 reads YYNGEE. V lost 4 bases and J lost 4; bases outside the gene matches: 18. Sample-barcoded 5' priming and a J-beta primer mix drove a second PCR of about 7 to 12 cycles. Each CDR3 protein gets one entry after TCRdb re-called the 5' RACE reads with MiXCR. The sample includes 1.5 million to 2 million distinct CDR3 sequences, around 40% of them seen just once. The study's findings and limits: Older age went with lower TCR beta diversity per million T cells, in a roughly linear way.

The source of this sequence is a human donor in good health. The chain joins TRBV9 to TRBJ2-3; 7 nucleotides line up with TRBD2. Material for sequencing was blood. The CDR3 loop is CASSPEALAGVSADTQYF. The CDR3 bases are TGTGCCAGCAGCCCAGAGGCTCTCGCGGGGGTTAGCGCAGATACGCAGTATTTT.